This TCR beta chain stems from a study of Ad26.COV2.S vaccination and SARS-CoV-2 variants. Indicated treatment: around 19 received Ad26.COV2.S at low or high dose, single or two shots; about 5 received placebo; per-sample allocation not given. Sample collection was performed on day 63 after the first vaccine or placebo injection. CDR1 and CDR2 from the germline V gene are KGHDR and SFDVKD. CDR3 length equals 14 residues. Trimming pared 3 bases from V and 7 bases from J, leaving 12 bases between. Sequenced by immunoSEQ multiplex PCR; TCRdb stores in-frame clones only, minus some. This sample has fewer than 300,000 clones; more than 70% occur once, and the top ten carry under 4%.

This chain uses TRBV24-1 with TRBJ2-1, with D possibly matching TRBD2 (6 bases). The specimen was peripheral blood, collected in a trial of Ad26.COV2.S vaccine versus placebo. The sequence came from a person between 18 and 65 years old who received the Ad26.COV2.S COVID-19 vaccine or a placebo. The CDR3 DNA reads as TGTGCCACCAGTGATGCGACTAGAAGTAATGAGCAGTTCTTC. This gives the protein CATSDATRSNEQFF.